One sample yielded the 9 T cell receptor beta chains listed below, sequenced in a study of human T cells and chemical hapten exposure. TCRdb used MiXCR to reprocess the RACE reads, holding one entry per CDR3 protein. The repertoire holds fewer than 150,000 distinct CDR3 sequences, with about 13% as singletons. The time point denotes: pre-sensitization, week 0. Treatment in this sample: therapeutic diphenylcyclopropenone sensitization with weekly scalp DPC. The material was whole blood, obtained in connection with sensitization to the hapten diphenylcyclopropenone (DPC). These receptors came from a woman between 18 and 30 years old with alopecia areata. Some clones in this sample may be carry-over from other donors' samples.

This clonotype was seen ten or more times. The CDR3 region has the DNA TGTGCCAGCAGCCCGACAGGGGTTAGGACTGAAGCTTTCTTT. It translates to CASSPTGVRTEAFF. V gene TRBV7-9 combines with J gene TRBJ1-1; 8 nucleotides agree with TRBD1. This CDR3 has 14 residues. The V segment lost 5 bases and the J segment 5 bases; nucleotides outside the gene matches: 7. Per the germline V gene, CDR1 is SEHNR and CDR2 is FQNEAQ (reference sequence).

The CDR3: CASSLVASEAFF. The CDR3 coding sequence is TGTGCCAGCAGCTTAGTGGCCAGTGAAGCTTTCTTT. The J gene is TRBJ1-1, the V gene TRBV7-6, with no clear D. Trimming removed 1 base from V and 7 bases from J, with 7 bases in between. The germline V gene encodes CDR1 SGHVS and CDR2 FNYEAQ. The CDR3 runs 12 residues.

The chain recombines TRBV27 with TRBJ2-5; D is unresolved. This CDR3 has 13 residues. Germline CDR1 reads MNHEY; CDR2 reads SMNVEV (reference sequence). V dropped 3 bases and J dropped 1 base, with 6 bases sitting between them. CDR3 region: CASSFRLQETQYF. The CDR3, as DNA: TGTGCCAGCAGTTTTCGGCTCCAAGAGACCCAGTACTTC.

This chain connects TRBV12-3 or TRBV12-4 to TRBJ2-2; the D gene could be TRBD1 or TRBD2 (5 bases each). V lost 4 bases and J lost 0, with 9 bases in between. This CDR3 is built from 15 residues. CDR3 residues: CASSSGAANTGELFF. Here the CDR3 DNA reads TGTGCCAGCAGTTCCGGGGCTGCGAACACCGGGGAGCTGTTTTTT.

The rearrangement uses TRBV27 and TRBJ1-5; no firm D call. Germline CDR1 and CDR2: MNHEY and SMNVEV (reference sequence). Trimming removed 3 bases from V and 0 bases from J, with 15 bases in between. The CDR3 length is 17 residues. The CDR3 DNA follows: TGTGCCAGCAGTTTTTTGGGGAGAGGGTTTAGCAATCAGCCCCAGCATTTT. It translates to CASSFLGRGFSNQPQHF.

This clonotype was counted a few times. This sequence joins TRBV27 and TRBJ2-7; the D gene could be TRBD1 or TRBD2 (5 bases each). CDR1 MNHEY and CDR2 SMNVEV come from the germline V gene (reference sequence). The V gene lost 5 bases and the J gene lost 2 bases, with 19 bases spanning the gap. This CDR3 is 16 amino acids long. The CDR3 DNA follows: TGTGCCAGCAGTCCAGAGGGCGTCGGGGCGACCTACGAGCAGTACTTC. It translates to CASSPEGVGATYEQYF.

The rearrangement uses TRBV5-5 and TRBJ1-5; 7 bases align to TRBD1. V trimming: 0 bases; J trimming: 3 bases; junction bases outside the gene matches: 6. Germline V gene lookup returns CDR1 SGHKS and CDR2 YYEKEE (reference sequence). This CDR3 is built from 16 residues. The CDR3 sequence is CASSLDWDRLNQPQHF. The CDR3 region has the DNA TGTGCCAGCAGCTTGGATTGGGACAGACTCAATCAGCCCCAGCATTTT. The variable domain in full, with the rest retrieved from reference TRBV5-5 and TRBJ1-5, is DAGVTQSPTHLIKTRGQQVTLRCSPISGHKSVSWYQQVLGQGPQFIFQYYEKEERGRGNFPDRFSARQFPNYSSELNVNALLLGDSALYLCASSLDWDRLNQPQHFGDGTRLSIL.

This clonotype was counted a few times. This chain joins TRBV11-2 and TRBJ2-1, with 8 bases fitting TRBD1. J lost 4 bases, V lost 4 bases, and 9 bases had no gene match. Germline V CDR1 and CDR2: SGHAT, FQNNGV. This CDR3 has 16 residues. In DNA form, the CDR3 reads TGTGCCAGCAGCTCGACCGGGACAGGATTTTACAATGAGCAGTTCTTC. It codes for CASSSTGTGFYNEQFF.

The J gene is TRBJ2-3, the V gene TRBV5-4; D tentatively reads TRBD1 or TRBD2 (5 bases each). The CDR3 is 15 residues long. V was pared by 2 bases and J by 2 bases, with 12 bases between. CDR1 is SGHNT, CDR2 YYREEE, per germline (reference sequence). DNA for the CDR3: TGTGCCAGCAGCTTCGTGGGACGGGACACAGATACGCAGTATTTT. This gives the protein CASSFVGRDTDTQYF.